This entry lists 9 T cell receptor beta chains sequenced from one sample in a study of blood T cell repertoires in COVID-19. Data came from immunoSEQ multiplex PCR; TCRdb stores just in-frame clones and leaves some out. The table shows 350,000 to 450,000 clones, with about 91% occurring only once. The material sequenced was peripheral blood. These receptors originate from a woman aged 40-49 years with COVID-19, enrolled during active disease.

The rearrangement links TRBV6-5 to TRBJ1-5, with a tentative D call TRBD1 (6 bases). Between the trimmed V and J ends, which lost 10 bases and 1 base, there was a span of 17 bases. This CDR3 is 15 amino acids long. CDR1 and CDR2 (germline): MNHEY, SVGAGI. CDR3 DNA: TGTGCCACCCGCCGGGGGGCGGTCAGCAATCAGCCCCAGCATTTT. It codes for CATRRGAVSNQPQHF.

The gene calls are TRBV7-8 and TRBJ2-1; TRBD1 is a possible D gene (6 bases). The length of the CDR3 is 17 residues. Germline CDR1 reads SGHVS; CDR2 reads FQNEAQ. V lost 5 bases and J 0 bases, leaving 17 bases between the germline ends. The CDR3 reads CASSLRGMRSSYNEQFF. In nucleotides, the CDR3 is TGTGCCAGCAGCCTTAGGGGGATGAGGAGCTCCTACAATGAGCAGTTCTTC.

The chain joins TRBV7-2 to TRBJ2-1; D is perhaps TRBD2 (5 bases). V lost 5 bases, J lost 7 bases, and 15 bases lay in between. The germline V gene encodes CDR1 SGHTA and CDR2 FQGNSA. The CDR3 contains 14 residues. As DNA, the CDR3 is TGTGCCAGCAGCCTCCGGGTGGGAGAGAATGAGCAGTTCTTC. Protein product: CASSLRVGENEQFF.

The chain is built from TRBV18 and TRBJ2-7, with D possibly TRBD1 on 5 matching bases. The CDR3 spans 14 residues. V gave up 3 bases and J gave up 4 bases, with 13 bases separating them. Germline lookup yields CDR1 KGHSH and CDR2 LQKENI. Here the CDR3 reads CASSPQGGEYEQYF. The CDR3 DNA reads TGTGCCAGCTCACCCCAGGGTGGAGAGTACGAGCAGTACTTC.

The rearrangement joins TRBV12-3 or TRBV12-4 to TRBJ1-2, with D hard to call. Trimming took off 7 bases at V and 6 bases at J, with 9 bases between the two ends. The CDR3 runs 11 residues. CDR3 region: CASMTGDGYTF. CDR3 in DNA: TGTGCCAGCATGACGGGTGATGGCTACACCTTC.

The chain is built from TRBV5-1 and TRBJ2-5, with 7 positions matching TRBD1. The CDR3 is 13 residues long. The V and J ends lost 4 bases and 3 bases, in that order; junction bases with no gene match: 3. Per germline, CDR1 SGHRS and CDR2 YFSETQ. The CDR3 reads CASSTDREETQYF. CDR3 nucleotides: TGCGCCAGCAGCACCGACAGGGAAGAGACCCAGTACTTC.

The V and J genes are TRBV5-1 and TRBJ1-4; D unclear. Trimming left V 0 bases short and J 8 bases short, with 11 bases between. Germline V CDR1 and CDR2: SGHRS, YFSETQ. The CDR3 is made up of 14 amino acids. CDR3 protein: CASSLERRTEKLFF. The CDR3 nucleotides are TGCGCCAGCAGCTTGGAGAGGAGAACCGAAAAACTGTTTTTT.

This clone was observed a single time. Distinct nucleotide sequences in the sample also encode this CDR3. The chain is built from TRBV5-1 and TRBJ1-2; the match to TRBD1 covers 7 bases. Germline V gene lookup returns CDR1 SGHRS and CDR2 YFSETQ. V was pared by 3 bases and J by 0 bases, with 2 bases of the junction left unmatched. This CDR3 is built from 14 residues. CDR3 nucleotide sequence: TGCGCCAGCAGCTCGGGACAGTCTAACTATGGCTACACCTTC. It encodes CASSSGQSNYGYTF. Using reference TRBV5-1 and TRBJ1-2 for the parts outside the CDR3, the full variable domain is KAGVTQTPRYLIKTRGQQVTLSCSPISGHRSVSWYQQTPGQGLQFLFEYFSETQRNKGNFPGRFSGRQFSNSRSEMNVSTLELGDSALYLCASSSGQSNYGYTFGSGTRLTVV.

The V gene is TRBV30, the J gene TRBJ2-2; 9 bases line up with TRBD1. V dropped 8 bases and J dropped 4; count of bases not matched to a gene: 5. Per the germline V gene, CDR1 is GTSNPN and CDR2 is SVGIG (reference sequence). The CDR3 runs to 13 residues. CDR3 sequence reads: CASEDRGTGELFF. The CDR3 nucleotides are TGTGCCAGTGAGGACAGGGGCACCGGGGAGCTGTTTTTT. Using reference TRBV30 and TRBJ2-2 for the parts outside the CDR3, the full variable domain is SQTIHQWPATLVQPVGSPLSLECTVEGTSNPNLYWYRQAAGRGLQLLFYSVGIGQISSEVPQNLSASRPQDRQFILSSKKLLLSDSGFYLCASEDRGTGELFFGEGSRLTVL.